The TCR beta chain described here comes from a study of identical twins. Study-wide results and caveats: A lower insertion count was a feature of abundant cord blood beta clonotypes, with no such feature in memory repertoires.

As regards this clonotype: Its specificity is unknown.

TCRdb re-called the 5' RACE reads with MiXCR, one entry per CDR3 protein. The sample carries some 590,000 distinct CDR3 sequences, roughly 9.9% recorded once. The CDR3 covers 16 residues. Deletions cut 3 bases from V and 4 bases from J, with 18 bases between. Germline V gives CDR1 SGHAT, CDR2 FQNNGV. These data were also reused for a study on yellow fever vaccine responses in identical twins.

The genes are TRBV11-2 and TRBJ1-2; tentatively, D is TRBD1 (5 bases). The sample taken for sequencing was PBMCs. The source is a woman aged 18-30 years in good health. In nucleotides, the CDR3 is TGTGCCAGCAGCTTTATGGGGGAGGCCTCCGCCTATGGCTACACCTTC. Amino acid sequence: CASSFMGEASAYGYTF.